Included here is one T cell receptor beta chain sequence, with context. This clonotype was recorded many times. It has no known antigen specificity. No quality values exist for individual bases; no much larger clone is one base distant. Sequencing relied on an Illumina HiSeq 1500. TCRdb reprocessed the public reads (quality trimming at Q25 with fastp, clone calling with MiXCR) and kept in-frame beta chains. Every CDR3 protein is listed once, alongside the most common genes and DNA of its rows. For this sample the table gives about 900,000 distinct CDR3 sequences, of which roughly a third were detected only once. The top ten hold under 15% of the sample. In light of the paper, this sample's treatment or condition label describes: in vitro stimulation with specific CMV peptide epitopes to enrich CMV-specific T cells. Relative to germline, V is 2 bases shorter and J is 4 bases shorter, with 4 bases between their ends. As encoded in the germline V gene, CDR1 is SGHDT while CDR2 is YYEEEE. There are 12 amino acids in the CDR3, from cysteine to phenylalanine inclusive. The CDR3 DNA has 36 bases and is translated from base 1.

The sample originates from a study of T cell repertoires in cytomegalovirus infection (dated 2019 in TCRdb). Turning to the overall study: Recently identified HLA-C-restricted CMV epitopes, whose presentation resists viral immunomodulation, were targeted by peptide stimulations together with well-studied HLA-B-restricted epitopes. Donor HLA type was relevant to the analysis, as public TCR beta signatures indicated carriage of CMV infection together with the matching HLA type. Results the study describes overall, beyond this receptor: Cumulative frequency of public TCR beta family members discriminated carriers of CMV infection plus the relevant HLA type in this cohort and an independent roughly 330-donor cohort. The ex vivo response was dominated by HLA-C-restricted CMV-specific TCR beta clonotypes, which also provided the single most frequent clonotype in two of eight donors.

The chain employs TRBV5-6 and TRBJ2-1, with the D gene uncertain. Here the sequenced sample was cultured CD8+ T cells from PBMCs, taken from culture after CMV antigen stimulation. The receptor's source is a human donor in good health (CMV status not recorded). Some clones in this sample may be carry-over from other donors' samples. The nucleotide sequence is given as TGTGCCAGCAGCTTAGTGTACAATGAGCAGTTCTTC. The resulting protein is CASSLVYNEQFF. Beyond the CDR3, the reference TRBV5-6 and TRBJ2-1 genes provide the residues; the full variable domain reads: DAGVTQSPTHLIKTRGQQVTLRCSPKSGHDTVSWYQQALGQGPQFIFQYYEEEERQRGNFPDRFSGHQFPNYSSELNVNALLLGDSALYLCASSLVYNEQFFGPGTRLTVL.